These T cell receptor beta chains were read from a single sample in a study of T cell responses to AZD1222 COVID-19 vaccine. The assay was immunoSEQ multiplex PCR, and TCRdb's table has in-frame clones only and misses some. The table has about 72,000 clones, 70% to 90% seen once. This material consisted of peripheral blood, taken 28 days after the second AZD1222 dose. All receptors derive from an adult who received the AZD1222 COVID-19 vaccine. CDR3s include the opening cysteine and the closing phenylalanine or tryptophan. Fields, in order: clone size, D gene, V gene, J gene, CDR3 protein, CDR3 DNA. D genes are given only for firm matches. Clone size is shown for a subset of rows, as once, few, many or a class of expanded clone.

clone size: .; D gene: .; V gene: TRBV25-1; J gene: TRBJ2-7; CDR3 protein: CASSPTGRYEQYF; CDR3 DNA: TGTGCCAGCAGCCCGACAGGCCGCTACGAGCAGTACTTC
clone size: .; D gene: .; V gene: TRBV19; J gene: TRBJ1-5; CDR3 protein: CASSPLLKPQHF; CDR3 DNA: TGTGCCAGTAGCCCACTACTGAAGCCCCAGCATTTT
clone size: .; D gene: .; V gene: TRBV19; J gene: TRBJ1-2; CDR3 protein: CASSPQAVYGYTF; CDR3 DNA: TGTGCCAGTAGCCCACAGGCAGTCTATGGCTACACCTTC
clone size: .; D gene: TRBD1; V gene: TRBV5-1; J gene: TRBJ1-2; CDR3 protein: CASSLTGTGFGGYTF; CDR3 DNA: TGCGCCAGCAGCTTGACCGGGACAGGGTTTGGAGGCTACACCTTC
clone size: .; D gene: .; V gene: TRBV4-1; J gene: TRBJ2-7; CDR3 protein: CASSQDVGGRLNEQYF; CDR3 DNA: TGCGCCAGCAGCCAAGATGTCGGGGGCCGCCTGAACGAGCAGTACTTC
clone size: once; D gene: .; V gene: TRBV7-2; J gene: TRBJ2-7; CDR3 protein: CASSLESEQYF; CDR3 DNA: TGTGCCAGCAGCTTAGAATCCGAGCAGTACTTC
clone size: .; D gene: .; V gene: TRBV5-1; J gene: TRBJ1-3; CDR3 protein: CASSLLTGLPGNTIYF; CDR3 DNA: TGCGCCAGCAGCTTGCTGACAGGACTACCTGGAAACACCATATATTTT
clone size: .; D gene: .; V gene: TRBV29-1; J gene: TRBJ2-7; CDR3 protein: CSVEEETGGSYEQYF; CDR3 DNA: TGCAGCGTTGAAGAGGAAACAGGAGGATCCTACGAGCAGTACTTC
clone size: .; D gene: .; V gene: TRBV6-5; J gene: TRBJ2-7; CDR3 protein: CASKGSLTSYEQYF; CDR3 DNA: TGTGCCAGCAAGGGGAGCCTGACTAGCTACGAGCAGTACTTC
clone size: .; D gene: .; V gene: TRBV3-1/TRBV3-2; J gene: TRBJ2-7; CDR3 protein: CASSQGILREQYF; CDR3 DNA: TGTGCCAGCAGCCAAGGGATCCTGAGGGAGCAGTACTTC
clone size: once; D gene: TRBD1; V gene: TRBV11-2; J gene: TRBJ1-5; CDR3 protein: CASSGDRGQPQHF; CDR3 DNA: TGTGCCAGCAGCGGGGACAGGGGACAGCCCCAGCATTTT
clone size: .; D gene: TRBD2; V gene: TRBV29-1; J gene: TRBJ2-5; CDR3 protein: CSVEREKRETQYF; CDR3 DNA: TGCAGCGTTGAGCGGGAGAAGAGGGAGACCCAGTACTTC
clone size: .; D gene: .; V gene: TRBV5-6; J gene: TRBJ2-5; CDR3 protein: CASSLFTGEAQETQYF; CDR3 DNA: TGTGCCAGCAGCTTGTTCACGGGGGAAGCCCAAGAGACCCAGTACTTC
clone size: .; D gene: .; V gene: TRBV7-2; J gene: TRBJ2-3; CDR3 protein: CASSVQSTDTQYF; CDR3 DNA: TGTGCCAGCAGCGTCCAAAGCACAGATACGCAGTATTTT
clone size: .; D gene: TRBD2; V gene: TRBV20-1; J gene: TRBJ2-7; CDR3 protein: CSANGRGEQYF; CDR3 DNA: TGCAGTGCTAACGGGAGGGGCGAGCAGTACTTC
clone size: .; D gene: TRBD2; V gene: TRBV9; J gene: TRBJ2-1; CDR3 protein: CASSPGSSGRSHEQFF; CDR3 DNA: TGTGCCAGCAGCCCAGGGTCTAGCGGGAGGTCGCATGAGCAGTTCTTC
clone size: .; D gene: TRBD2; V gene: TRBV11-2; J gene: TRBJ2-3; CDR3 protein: CASSLVPLGTMGHPDTQYF; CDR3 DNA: TGTGCCAGCAGCTTAGTGCCCCTCGGGACTATGGGCCACCCTGATACGCAGTATTTT
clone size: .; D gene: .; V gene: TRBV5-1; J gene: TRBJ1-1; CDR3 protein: CASSPGHENTEAFF; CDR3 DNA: TGCGCCAGCAGCCCGGGACACGAGAACACTGAAGCTTTCTTT
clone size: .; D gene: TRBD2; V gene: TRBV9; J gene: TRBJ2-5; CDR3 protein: CASSPSGRGKETQYF; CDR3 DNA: TGTGCCAGCAGTCCAAGCGGGAGGGGGAAAGAGACCCAGTACTTC
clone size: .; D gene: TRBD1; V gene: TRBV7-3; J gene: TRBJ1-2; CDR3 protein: CASSLGTGSGYTF; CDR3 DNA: TGTGCCAGCAGCTTAGGGACAGGGAGCGGCTACACCTTC
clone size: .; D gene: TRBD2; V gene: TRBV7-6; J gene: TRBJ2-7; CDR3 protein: CASRKTGTSGMSVSYEQYF; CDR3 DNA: TGTGCCAGCAGAAAAACCGGGACTAGCGGGATGTCGGTCTCCTACGAGCAGTACTTC
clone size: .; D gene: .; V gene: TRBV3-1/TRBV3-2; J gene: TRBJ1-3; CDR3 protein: CASTLQLSSGNTIYF; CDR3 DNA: TGTGCCAGCACCCTCCAACTAAGCTCTGGAAACACCATATATTTT
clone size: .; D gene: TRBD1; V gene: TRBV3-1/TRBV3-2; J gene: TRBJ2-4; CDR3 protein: CASSQQTGERNIQYF; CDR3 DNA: TGTGCCAGCAGCCAACAGACAGGGGAGCGAAACATTCAGTACTTC
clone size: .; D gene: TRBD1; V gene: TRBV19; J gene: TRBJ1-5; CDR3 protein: CASRTGAYLPQHF; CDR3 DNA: TGTGCCAGTAGGACAGGGGCCTATCTGCCCCAGCATTTT
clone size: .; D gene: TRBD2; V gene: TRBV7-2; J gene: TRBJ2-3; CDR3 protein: CASSLALAGVVDTQYF; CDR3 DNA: TGTGCCAGCAGCTTAGCCCTAGCGGGAGTGGTAGATACGCAGTATTTT
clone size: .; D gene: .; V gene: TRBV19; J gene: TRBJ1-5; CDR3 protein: CASALARVSNQPQHF; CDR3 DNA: TGTGCCAGTGCCCTCGCCAGGGTAAGCAATCAGCCCCAGCATTTT
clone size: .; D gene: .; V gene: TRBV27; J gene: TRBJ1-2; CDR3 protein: CASSGFPEEPLYGYTF; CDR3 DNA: TGTGCCAGCAGCGGGTTCCCCGAAGAACCCCTATATGGCTACACCTTC
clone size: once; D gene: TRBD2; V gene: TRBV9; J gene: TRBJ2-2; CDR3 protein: CASSVELAGARGELFF; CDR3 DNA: TGTGCCAGCAGCGTAGAACTAGCGGGAGCCCGAGGGGAGCTGTTTTTT
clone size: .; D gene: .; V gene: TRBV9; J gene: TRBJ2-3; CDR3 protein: CASSPRLSADTQYF; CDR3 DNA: TGTGCCAGCAGCCCCAGACTATCAGCAGATACGCAGTATTTT
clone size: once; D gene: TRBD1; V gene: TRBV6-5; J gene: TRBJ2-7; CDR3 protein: CASSYRQGAYEQYF; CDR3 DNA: TGTGCCAGCAGTTACCGACAGGGGGCCTACGAGCAGTACTTC
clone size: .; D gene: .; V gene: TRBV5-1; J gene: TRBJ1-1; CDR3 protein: CASSLVSGKFTEAFF; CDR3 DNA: TGCGCCAGCAGCTTGGTTTCTGGGAAGTTCACTGAAGCTTTCTTT
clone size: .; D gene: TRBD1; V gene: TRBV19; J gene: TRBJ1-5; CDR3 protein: CASSIESTGLQPQHF; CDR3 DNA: TGTGCCAGTAGTATAGAGTCGACAGGGCTTCAGCCCCAGCATTTT
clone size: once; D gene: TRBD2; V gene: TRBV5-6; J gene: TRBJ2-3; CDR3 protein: CASSTRLAGITDTQYF; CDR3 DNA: TGTGCCAGCAGCACAAGACTAGCGGGGATCACAGATACGCAGTATTTT
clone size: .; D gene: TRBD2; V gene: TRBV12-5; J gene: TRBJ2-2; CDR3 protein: CASGLVREGTNTGELFF; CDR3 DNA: TGTGCTAGTGGTTTGGTACGGGAGGGGACGAACACCGGGGAGCTGTTTTTT
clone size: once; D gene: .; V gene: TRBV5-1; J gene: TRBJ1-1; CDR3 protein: CASSFAPLASTEAFF; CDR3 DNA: TGCGCCAGCAGCTTCGCACCCTTGGCGAGTACTGAAGCTTTCTTT
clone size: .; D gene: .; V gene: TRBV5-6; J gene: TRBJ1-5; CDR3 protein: CASSRGNREGQPQHF; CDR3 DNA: TGTGCCAGCAGCCGGGGAAATAGAGAGGGCCAGCCCCAGCATTTT
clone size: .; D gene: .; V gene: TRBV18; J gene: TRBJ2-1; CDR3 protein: CASSPGSTSSYNEQFF; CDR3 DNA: TGTGCCAGCTCACCGGGGTCGACGAGCTCCTACAATGAGCAGTTCTTC
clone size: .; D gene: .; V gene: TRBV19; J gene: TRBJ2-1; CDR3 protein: CASSIGSRLSSYNEQFF; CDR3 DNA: TGTGCCAGTAGTATTGGCAGCCGCTTAAGCTCCTACAATGAGCAGTTCTTC
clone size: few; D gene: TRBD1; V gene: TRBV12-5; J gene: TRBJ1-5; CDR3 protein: CASGWYFVGQGHQPQHF; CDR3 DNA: TGTGCTAGTGGTTGGTACTTTGTGGGACAGGGCCATCAGCCCCAGCATTTT
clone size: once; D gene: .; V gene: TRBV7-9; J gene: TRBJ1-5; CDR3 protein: CASSYSNQPQHF; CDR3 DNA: TGTGCCAGCAGCTATAGCAATCAGCCCCAGCATTTT
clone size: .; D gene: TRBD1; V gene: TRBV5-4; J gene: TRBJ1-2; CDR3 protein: CASSLGSGTGPYGYTF; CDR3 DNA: TGTGCCAGCAGCTTGGGATCCGGGACAGGGCCTTATGGCTACACCTTC
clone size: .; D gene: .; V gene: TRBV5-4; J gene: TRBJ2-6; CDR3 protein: CASSRPGVGANVLTF; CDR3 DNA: TGTGCCAGCAGCCGTCCGGGGGTCGGGGCCAACGTCCTGACTTTC
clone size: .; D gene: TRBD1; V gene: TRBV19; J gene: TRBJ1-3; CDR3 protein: CASSIITGGSGNTIYF; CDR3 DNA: TGTGCCAGTAGTATCATTACAGGGGGGTCTGGAAACACCATATATTTT
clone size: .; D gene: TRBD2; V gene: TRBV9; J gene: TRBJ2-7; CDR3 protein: CASSALAGTSYEQYF; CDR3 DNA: TGTGCCAGCAGCGCACTAGCGGGAACATCCTACGAGCAGTACTTC
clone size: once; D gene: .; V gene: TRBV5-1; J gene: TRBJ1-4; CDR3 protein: CASSLSSPATNEKLFF; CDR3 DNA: TGCGCCAGCAGCTTGTCGTCACCCGCAACTAATGAAAAACTGTTTTTT
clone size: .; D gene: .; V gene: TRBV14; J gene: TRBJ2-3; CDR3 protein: CASSQVIGTPLQTQYF; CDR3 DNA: TGTGCCAGCAGCCAAGTAATCGGGACTCCCTTACAGACGCAGTATTTT
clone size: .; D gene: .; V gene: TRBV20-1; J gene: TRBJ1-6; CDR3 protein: CSAGQDSPLHF; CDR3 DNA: TGCAGTGCTGGCCAGGATTCACCCCTCCACTTT
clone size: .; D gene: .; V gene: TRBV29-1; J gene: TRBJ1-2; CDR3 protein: CSVGNGGSGYTF; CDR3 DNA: TGCAGCGTTGGTAATGGGGGGAGCGGCTACACCTTC
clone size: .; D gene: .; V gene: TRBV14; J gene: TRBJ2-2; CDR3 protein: CASSENTNTGELFF; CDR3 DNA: TGTGCCAGCAGCGAGAACACGAACACCGGGGAGCTGTTTTTT
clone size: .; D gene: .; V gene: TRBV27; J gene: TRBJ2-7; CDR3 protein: CASSLGTRISSYEQYF; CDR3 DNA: TGTGCCAGCAGTTTGGGCACTCGAATTAGCTCCTACGAGCAGTACTTC
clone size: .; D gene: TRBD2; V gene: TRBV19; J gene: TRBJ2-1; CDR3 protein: CASSIRGRPGVEQFF; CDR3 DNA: TGTGCCAGTAGTATCCGCGGGAGACCCGGGGTTGAGCAGTTCTTC
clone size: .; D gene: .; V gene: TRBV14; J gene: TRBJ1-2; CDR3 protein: CASSGHRDLYYGYTF; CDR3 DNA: TGTGCCAGCAGCGGCCACAGGGACCTCTACTATGGCTACACCTTC
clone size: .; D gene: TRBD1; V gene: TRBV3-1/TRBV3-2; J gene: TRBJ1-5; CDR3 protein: CASSQGTGDNQPQHF; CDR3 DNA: TGTGCCAGCAGCCAAGGGACAGGGGACAATCAGCCCCAGCATTTT
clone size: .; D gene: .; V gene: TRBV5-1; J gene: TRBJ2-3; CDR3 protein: CASSLERSTDTQYF; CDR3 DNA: TGCGCCAGCAGCTTGGAAAGGTCCACAGATACGCAGTATTTT